This T cell receptor beta chain was recovered during a study of vaccination effects on CD4 cells after COVID-19. The overall study: Samples gathered post-vaccine arrived a median of 72 days past the second dose. Study results and caveats: Convalescent patients were scarce in the study, and it lacked early post-infection timepoints. Long after vaccination, the clones induced by infection and by vaccine shrank markedly in size.

After roughly 9 days in culture, the CD4+ T cells were isolated. Either the mRNA-1273 or the BNT162b2 vaccine was given to participants as two doses. Absence of prior SARS-CoV-2 infection characterized the vaccine recipients, who showed negative nucleocapsid antibodies. In the case of this clone: No antigen is known for it.

CDR3 length: 14 residues. The germline CDR1 and CDR2 sequences are LNHDA and SQIVND (reference sequence). V lost 7 bases and J 0 bases, leaving 7 bases between the germline ends. Profiling relied on immunoSEQ multiplex PCR, and the TCRdb table lists in-frame clones only, not all of them. This sample yields approximately 74,000 clones, of which roughly 73% are seen a single time; approximately 2.4% belongs to the top ten. This specimen consisted of CD4+ T cells from PBMCs cultured without peptide, obtained after COVID-19 vaccination. The sequence was obtained from a human donor who received a COVID-19 vaccine. This chain joins TRBV19 and TRBJ2-6; no firm D call. CDR3 loop: CASTTSSGANVLTF. CDR3 nucleotides: TGTGCCAGTACCACCTCCTCTGGGGCCAACGTCCTGACTTTC.